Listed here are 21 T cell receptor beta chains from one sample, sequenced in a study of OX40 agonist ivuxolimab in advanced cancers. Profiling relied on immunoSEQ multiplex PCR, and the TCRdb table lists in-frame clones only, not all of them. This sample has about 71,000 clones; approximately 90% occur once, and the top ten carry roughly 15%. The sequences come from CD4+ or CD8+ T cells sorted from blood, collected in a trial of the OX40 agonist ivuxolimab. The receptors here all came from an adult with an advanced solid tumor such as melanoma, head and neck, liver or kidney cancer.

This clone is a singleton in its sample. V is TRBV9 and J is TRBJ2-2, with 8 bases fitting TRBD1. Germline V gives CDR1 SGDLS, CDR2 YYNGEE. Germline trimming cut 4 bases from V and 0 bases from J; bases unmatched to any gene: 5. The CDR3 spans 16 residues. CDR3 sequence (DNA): TGTGCCAGCAGCACACTGGGACAGGCGAACACCGGGGAGCTGTTTTTT. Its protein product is CASSTLGQANTGELFF.

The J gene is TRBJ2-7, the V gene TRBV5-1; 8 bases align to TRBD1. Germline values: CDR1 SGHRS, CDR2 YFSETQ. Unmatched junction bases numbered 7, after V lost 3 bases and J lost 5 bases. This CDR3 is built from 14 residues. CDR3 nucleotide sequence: TGCGCCAGCAGCTGGGGGACAGGTGGCAACGAGCAGTACTTC. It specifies CASSWGTGGNEQYF.

CDR3: CASSFTISKNTEAFF. The DNA for the CDR3 is TGTGCCAGCAGTTTTACAATCAGCAAGAACACTGAAGCTTTCTTT. The chain is built from TRBV28 and TRBJ1-1; D gene uncertain. Trimming removed 3 bases at V and 1 base at J, with 12 bases between. The CDR3 contains 15 residues. From germline, CDR1 is MDHEN and CDR2 SYDVKM. Full variable domain (outside the CDR3, taken from reference TRBV28 and TRBJ1-1): DVKVTQSSRYLVKRTGEKVFLECVQDMDHENMFWYRQDPGLGLRLIYFSYDVKMKEKGDIPEGYSVSREKKERFSLILESASTNQTSMYLCASSFTISKNTEAFFGQGTRLTVV.

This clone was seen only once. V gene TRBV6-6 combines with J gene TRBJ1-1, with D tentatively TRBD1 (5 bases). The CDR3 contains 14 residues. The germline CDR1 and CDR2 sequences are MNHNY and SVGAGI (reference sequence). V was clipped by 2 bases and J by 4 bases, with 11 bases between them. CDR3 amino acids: CASSYSRGGTEAFF. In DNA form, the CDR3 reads TGTGCCAGCAGTTACAGTCGGGGGGGCACTGAAGCTTTCTTT.

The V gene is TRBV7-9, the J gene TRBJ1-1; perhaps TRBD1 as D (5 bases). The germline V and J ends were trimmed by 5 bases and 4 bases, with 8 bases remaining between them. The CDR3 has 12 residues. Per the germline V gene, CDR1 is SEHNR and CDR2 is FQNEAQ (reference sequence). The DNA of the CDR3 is TGTGCCAGCAGCAGGGGAGTCACTGAAGCTTTCTTT. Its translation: CASSRGVTEAFF.

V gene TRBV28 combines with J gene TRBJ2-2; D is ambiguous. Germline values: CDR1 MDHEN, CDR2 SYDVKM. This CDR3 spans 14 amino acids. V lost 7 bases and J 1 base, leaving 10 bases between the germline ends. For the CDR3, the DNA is TGTGCCAGCAACCCAAGACAGAACACCGGGGAGCTGTTTTTT. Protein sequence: CASNPRQNTGELFF.

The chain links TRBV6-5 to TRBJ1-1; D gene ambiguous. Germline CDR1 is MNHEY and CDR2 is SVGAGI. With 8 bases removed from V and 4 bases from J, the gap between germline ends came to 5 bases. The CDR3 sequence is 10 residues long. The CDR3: CASFGTEAFF. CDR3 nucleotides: TGTGCCAGCTTTGGCACTGAAGCTTTCTTT.

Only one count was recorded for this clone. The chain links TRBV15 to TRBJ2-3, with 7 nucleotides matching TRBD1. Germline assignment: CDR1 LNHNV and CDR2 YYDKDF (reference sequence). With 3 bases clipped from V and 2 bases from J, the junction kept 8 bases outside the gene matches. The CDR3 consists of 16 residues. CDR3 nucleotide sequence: TGTGCCACCAGCAGGTACACAGGGGTCACCACAGATACGCAGTATTTT. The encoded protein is CATSRYTGVTTDTQYF. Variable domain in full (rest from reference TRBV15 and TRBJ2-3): DAMVIQNPRYQVTQFGKPVTLSCSQTLNHNVMYWYQQKSSQAPKLLFHYYDKDFNNEADTPDNFQSRRPNTSFCFLDIRSPGLGDTAMYLCATSRYTGVTTDTQYFGPGTRLTVL.

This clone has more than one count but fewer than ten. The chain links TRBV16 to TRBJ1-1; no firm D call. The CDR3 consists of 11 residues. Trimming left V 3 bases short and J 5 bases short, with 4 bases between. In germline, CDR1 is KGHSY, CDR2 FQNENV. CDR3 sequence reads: CASSHLTEAFF. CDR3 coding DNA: TGTGCCAGCAGCCACCTAACTGAAGCTTTCTTT.

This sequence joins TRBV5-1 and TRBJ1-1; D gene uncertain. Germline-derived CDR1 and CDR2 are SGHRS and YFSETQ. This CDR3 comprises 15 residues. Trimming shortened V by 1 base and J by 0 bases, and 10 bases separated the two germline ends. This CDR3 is CASSLFGELNTEAFF. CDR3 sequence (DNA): TGCGCCAGCAGCTTGTTTGGGGAGTTGAACACTGAAGCTTTCTTT.

The CDR3: CASSKDRGREQITYGYTF. DNA for the CDR3: TGTGCCAGTAGTAAAGACAGGGGGCGCGAACAAATAACCTATGGCTACACCTTC. The chain employs TRBV19 and TRBJ1-2; 10 bases fit TRBD1. Trimming removed 4 bases from V and 4 bases from J; junction bases left unmatched: 15. There are 18 residues in the CDR3. Germline values: CDR1 LNHDA, CDR2 SQIVND (reference sequence).

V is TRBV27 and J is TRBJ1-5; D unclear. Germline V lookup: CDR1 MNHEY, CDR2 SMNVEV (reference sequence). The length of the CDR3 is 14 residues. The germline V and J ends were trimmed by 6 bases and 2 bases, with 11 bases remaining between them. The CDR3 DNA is TGTGCCAGCAGACTCGCCGGGGGCAATCAGCCCCAGCATTTT. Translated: CASRLAGGNQPQHF.

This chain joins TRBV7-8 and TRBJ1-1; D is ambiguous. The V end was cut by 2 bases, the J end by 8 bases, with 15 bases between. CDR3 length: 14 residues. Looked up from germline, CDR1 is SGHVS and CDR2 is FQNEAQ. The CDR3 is CASSLPPPDTEAFF. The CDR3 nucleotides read TGTGCCAGCAGCTTACCCCCCCCAGATACCGAAGCTTTCTTT.

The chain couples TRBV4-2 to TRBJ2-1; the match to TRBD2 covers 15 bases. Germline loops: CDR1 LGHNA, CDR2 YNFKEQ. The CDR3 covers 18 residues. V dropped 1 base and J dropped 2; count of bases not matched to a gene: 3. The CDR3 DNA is TGTGCCAGCAGCCAAGTTGGGACTAGCGGGAGGACCTACAATGAGCAGTTCTTC. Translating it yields CASSQVGTSGRTYNEQFF.

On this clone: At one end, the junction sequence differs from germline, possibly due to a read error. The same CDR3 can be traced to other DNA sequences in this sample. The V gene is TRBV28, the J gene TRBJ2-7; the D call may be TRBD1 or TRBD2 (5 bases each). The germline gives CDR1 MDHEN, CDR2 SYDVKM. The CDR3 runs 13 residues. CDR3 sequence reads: CASSLEGSYEQYF. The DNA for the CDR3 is TGTGCCAGCAGTCTAGAGGGGAGCTACGAGCAGTATTTC.

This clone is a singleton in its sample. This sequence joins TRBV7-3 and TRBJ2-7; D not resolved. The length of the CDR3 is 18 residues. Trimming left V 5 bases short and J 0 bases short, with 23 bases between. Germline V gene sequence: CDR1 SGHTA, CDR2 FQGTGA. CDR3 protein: CASSLITLPTGPSYEQYF. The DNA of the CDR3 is TGTGCCAGCAGCCTAATCACCCTCCCCACCGGACCCTCCTACGAGCAGTACTTC.

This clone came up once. In DNA form, the CDR3 reads TGTGCCAGCAGCTTAGGGACTAGCGGCACAGATACGCAGTATTTT. Translated, it gives CASSLGTSGTDTQYF. This chain connects TRBV7-9 to TRBJ2-3; 9 nucleotides align to TRBD2. In germline, CDR1 is SEHNR, CDR2 FQNEAQ (reference sequence). Trimming cost V 1 base and J 1 base; bases outside gene matches: 0. The length of the CDR3 is 15 residues.

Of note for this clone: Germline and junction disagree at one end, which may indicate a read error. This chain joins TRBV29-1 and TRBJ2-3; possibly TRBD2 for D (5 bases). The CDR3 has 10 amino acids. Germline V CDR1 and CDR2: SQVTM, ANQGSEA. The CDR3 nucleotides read TGCAGCGTTGATCGCGACCCGGGGTTTTTT. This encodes CSVDRDPGFF.

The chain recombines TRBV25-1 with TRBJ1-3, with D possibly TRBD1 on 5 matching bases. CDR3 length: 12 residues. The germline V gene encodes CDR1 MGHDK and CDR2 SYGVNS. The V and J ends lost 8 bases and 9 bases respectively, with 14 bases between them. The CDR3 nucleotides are TGTGCCAGCTCATTCGCCGGGGCCACCATATATTTT. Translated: CASSFAGATIYF. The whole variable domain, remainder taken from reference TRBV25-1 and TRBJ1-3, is EADIYQTPRYLVIGTGKKITLECSQTMGHDKMYWYQQDPGMELHLIHYSYGVNSTEKGDLSSESTVSRIRTEHFPLTLESARPSHTSQYLCASSFAGATIYFGEGSWLTVV.

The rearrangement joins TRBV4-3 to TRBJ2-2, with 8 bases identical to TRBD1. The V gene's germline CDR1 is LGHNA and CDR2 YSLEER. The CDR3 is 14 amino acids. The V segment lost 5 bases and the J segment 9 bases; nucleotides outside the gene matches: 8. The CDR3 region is CASSEDRERRELFF. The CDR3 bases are TGCGCCAGCAGCGAGGACAGGGAAAGAAGGGAGCTGTTTTTT.

CDR3 sequence reads: CASKRRAYEQYF. In DNA form, the CDR3 reads TGTGCCAGCAAAAGAAGGGCCTACGAGCAGTACTTC. The rearrangement links TRBV28 to TRBJ2-7; D gene uncertain. The V gene's germline CDR1 is MDHEN and CDR2 SYDVKM. CDR3 length: 12 amino acids. Deletions cut 7 bases from V and 2 bases from J, with 9 bases between.